This T cell receptor (beta chain) came from a study of shared clonotypes between healthy human individuals. Whole-study findings and limits: Large sequencing depth failed to make sorted-subset sequencing complete, rarefaction showed.

Using immunoSEQ multiplex PCR, the repertoire was profiled, and TCRdb retains in-frame clones only, with some absent. The sample records some 1 million clones, roughly 70% being singletons. Comment on this clone: Its specificity is unknown.

CD45RA+ naive and CD45RA-negative memory subsets were separated from CD4+ cells. Germline V gene lookup returns CDR1 SGHTA and CDR2 FQGNSA. Germline trimming cut 3 bases from V and 7 bases from J; bases unmatched to any gene: 11. The CDR3 runs 16 residues. The V call is TRBV7-2, the J call TRBJ2-1; the match to TRBD2 covers 8 bases. The sequence derives from a man aged 18 to 29 in good health. Sequenced sample: memory CD4+ T cells sorted from blood. The subset was: CD45RA-negative fraction. The CDR3 DNA follows: TGTGCCAGCAGCTTCAAAGCGGGAGTTGGATTTAATGAGCAGTTCTTC. Translation gives CASSFKAGVGFNEQFF.